The next 8 T cell receptor beta chains were all read from a single sample in a study of T cell responses to AZD1222 COVID-19 vaccine. Clones were read by immunoSEQ multiplex PCR, and TCRdb kept only the in-frame ones, dropping some. The sample yields some 86,000 clones, 92% seen once. This sample comprised peripheral blood, obtained on day 0 of AZD1222 vaccination. The receptors were sampled from an adult in good health.

The rearrangement joins TRBV30 to TRBJ2-3; 8 nucleotides align to TRBD2. The CDR3 covers 15 residues. The V segment lost 0 bases and the J segment 4 bases; nucleotides outside the gene matches: 6. Germline CDR1 and CDR2: GTSNPN and SVGIG (reference sequence). Here the CDR3 reads CAWSVFRAGADTQYF. Written as DNA, the CDR3 is TGTGCCTGGAGTGTATTTAGAGCGGGAGCAGATACGCAGTATTTT.

The genes are TRBV9 and TRBJ2-7; TRBD2 agrees at 11 bases. Germline-derived CDR1 and CDR2 are SGDLS and YYNGEE. The CDR3 consists of 16 residues. The junction had 11 bases not matched to a gene; V was cut back by 4 bases and J by 5 bases. Written as DNA, the CDR3 is TGTGCCAGCAGCCCCTCGGGACTAGCGGTTTACCACGAGCAGTACTTC. Its protein product is CASSPSGLAVYHEQYF. The full variable domain, with the rest looked up from reference TRBV9 and TRBJ2-7, is DSGVTQTPKHLITATGQRVTLRCSPRSGDLSVYWYQQSLDQGLQFLIQYYNGEERAKGNILERFSAQQFPDLHSELNLSSLELGDSALYFCASSPSGLAVYHEQYFGPGTRLTVT.

The chain links TRBV2 to TRBJ2-7; weak D call: TRBD2 (7 bases). This CDR3 spans 13 amino acids. Germline lookup yields CDR1 SNHLY and CDR2 FYNNEI. Trimming stripped 5 bases from V and 3 bases from J, with 11 bases between. CDR3 residues: CASSYREGYEQYF. The CDR3 DNA follows: TGTGCCAGCAGTTACAGGGAGGGCTACGAGCAGTACTTC.

The chain is built from TRBV15 and TRBJ1-1; D might be TRBD1 (5 bases). Germline V gives CDR1 LNHNV, CDR2 YYDKDF (reference sequence). The CDR3 spans 16 residues. V lost 1 base, J lost 1 base, and 13 bases lay in between. CDR3 nucleotides: TGTGCCACCAGCAGAGCCAATCTCGACAGGAACACTGAAGCTTTCTTT. This sequence encodes CATSRANLDRNTEAFF.

This chain links TRBV6-5 with TRBJ1-2; 8 positions match TRBD1. Germline assignment: CDR1 MNHEY and CDR2 SVGAGI. This CDR3 comprises 15 residues. The junction had 7 bases not matched to a gene; V was cut back by 4 bases and J by 3 bases. The CDR3: CASSSIGQGDYGYTF. The CDR3 DNA is TGTGCCAGCAGTTCGATTGGACAGGGCGACTATGGCTACACCTTC.

Only one count was recorded for this clone. This rearrangement joins TRBV2 to TRBJ1-2; no clear D gene. Trimming removed 6 bases from V and 8 bases from J, with 16 bases in between. CDR3 length equals 13 residues. CDR1 and CDR2 from the germline V gene are SNHLY and FYNNEI. CDR3 in amino acids: CASRGDSPVGYTF. The CDR3 DNA sequence: TGTGCCAGCAGGGGAGATTCACCGGTGGGCTACACCTTC.

The chain carries TRBV28 and TRBJ2-2; TRBD1 or TRBD2 may be the D gene (5 bases each). The CDR3 loop spans 13 amino acids. Germline V gene sequence: CDR1 MDHEN, CDR2 SYDVKM. Trimming took 2 bases from V and 6 from J, leaving 7 bases between them. Here the CDR3 reads CASSLPGPGELFF. The CDR3 DNA is TGTGCCAGCAGTTTACCGGGACCCGGGGAGCTGTTTTTT.

This clone was seen only a few times. This sequence joins TRBV2 and TRBJ1-1; D gene ambiguous. CDR3 length equals 12 residues. Germline CDR1 is SNHLY and CDR2 is FYNNEI. The V gene lost 5 bases and the J gene lost 1 base, with 5 bases spanning the gap. In DNA form, the CDR3 reads TGTGCCAGCAGTCTACAGAACACTGAAGCTTTCTTT. Amino acid sequence: CASSLQNTEAFF.